This T cell receptor beta chain is from a study of glioma-infiltrating T cells. Study conclusions and caveats: Above-expected tissue-blood divergence occurred in all gliomas, most in low-grade ones. CDR3 overlap between tissue and blood was very small.

The iRepertoire nested amplicon-rescue multiplex PCR amplified TCR alpha and beta CDR3s from RNA. Input was roughly 85-400 ng of tissue mRNA or PBMC total RNA. In TCRdb, the multiplex PCR reads were re-called with MiXCR into one record per CDR3 protein. The table includes about 130,000 distinct CDR3 sequences, more than 20% detected once. This clonotype has a count of ten or more. The antigen is unknown. The sample was glioma tissue, nonneoplastic brain tissue, or PBMCs (not recorded which). The source of this sequence is a human donor with low-grade glioma or glioblastoma, undergoing nonglioma brain surgery, or in good health (not recorded which).

This CDR3 is CASSRQGSPDTQYF. For the CDR3, the DNA is TGTGCCAGCAGCCGACAGGGGAGTCCAGATACGCAGTATTTT. J is TRBJ2-3 and V is TRBV12-3 or TRBV12-4, with TRBD1 matching over 8 bases. There are 14 residues in the CDR3. The V gene end was trimmed by 6 bases and the J gene end by 4 bases; junction bases not matched to a gene: 6.